Shown below are 25 T cell receptor beta chains from a single sample sequenced in a study of blood T cells in healthy people across ages. It was with a sample-barcoded 5' primer and a J-beta primer mix that a second PCR of about 6 to 11 cycles was run. Via MiXCR, TCRdb re-called the 5' RACE reads, giving one row per CDR3 protein. The data show roughly 1.5 million distinct CDR3 sequences, approximately 42% seen once. Sample: blood. These receptors all come from a woman aged 18 to 35 in good health.

The V gene is TRBV7-9, the J gene TRBJ1-1; D unclear. Between the trimmed V and J ends, which lost 7 bases and 4 bases, there was a span of 10 bases. The CDR3 runs 12 residues. Per germline, CDR1 SEHNR and CDR2 FQNEAQ (reference sequence). CDR3 protein: CASTLFTTEAFF. CDR3 bases: TGTGCCAGCACCCTCTTTACCACTGAAGCTTTCTTT.

This sequence joins TRBV7-2 and TRBJ2-3; TRBD2 matches at 14 bases. With 5 bases clipped from V and 5 bases from J, the junction kept 9 bases outside the gene matches. The germline V gene has CDR1 SGHTA and CDR2 FQGNSA. CDR3 length: 17 amino acids. This chain's CDR3 is CASSPRLAGGQKDTQYF. The CDR3 DNA is TGTGCCAGCAGCCCAAGACTAGCGGGGGGGCAGAAAGATACGCAGTATTTT.

This clonotype was counted between two and nine times. This chain joins TRBV12-3 or TRBV12-4 and TRBJ2-1; weak D call: TRBD1 (5 bases). The CDR3 covers 15 residues. V shed 3 bases and J shed 7 bases, with 16 bases lying between them. The CDR3 protein is CASSFSRTPRNEQFF. The DNA of the CDR3 is TGTGCCAGCAGTTTCTCGAGGACACCAAGGAATGAGCAGTTCTTC.

The chain joins TRBV3-1 to TRBJ2-1; unclear D gene. V dropped 0 bases and J dropped 7 bases, with 16 bases sitting between them. The CDR3 loop spans 16 amino acids. CDR1 LGHDT and CDR2 YNNKEL come from the germline V gene (reference sequence). CDR3 nucleotide sequence: TGTGCCAGCAGCCAAGAGTTGGGCGACCTCTGGAATGAGCAGTTCTTC. Encoded protein: CASSQELGDLWNEQFF.

CDR3 loop: CASYARGRSTEAFF. DNA of the CDR3: TGTGCCAGCTACGCCAGGGGGCGAAGCACTGAAGCTTTCTTT. V gene TRBV27 combines with J gene TRBJ1-1; 8 bases fit TRBD1. The CDR3 length is 14 residues. V lost 8 bases to trimming and J lost 4 bases; unmatched junction nucleotides: 9. CDR1 MNHEY and CDR2 SMNVEV come from the germline V gene (reference sequence).

In this sample, this clonotype turned up a few times. The chain carries TRBV4-3 and TRBJ2-7, with TRBD1 matching over 8 bases. Germline CDR1 LGHNA, CDR2 YSLEER. The CDR3 is made up of 14 amino acids. The V segment lost 1 base and the J segment 4 bases; nucleotides outside the gene matches: 3. CDR3 DNA: TGCGCCAGCAGCCAAGGCAGGGGGCGATACGAGCAGTACTTC. The encoded protein is CASSQGRGRYEQYF.

The V and J genes are TRBV7-2 and TRBJ1-2; no definite D call. CDR1 is SGHTA, CDR2 FQGNSA, per germline. The CDR3 has 14 residues. Trimming removed 5 bases at V and 4 bases at J, with 14 bases between. The CDR3 loop is CASSRRRGPYGYTF. In DNA form, the CDR3 reads TGTGCCAGCAGCCGCCGTAGAGGACCCTATGGCTACACCTTC.

The chain is built from TRBV27 and TRBJ2-1; D is unresolved. This CDR3 has 15 residues. Germline CDR1 reads MNHEY; CDR2 reads SMNVEV (reference sequence). Trimming left V 2 bases short and J 3 bases short, with 11 bases between. The CDR3 spells CASSLGLPGYNEQFF. The CDR3 coding sequence is TGTGCCAGCAGTTTAGGGCTCCCCGGCTACAATGAGCAGTTCTTC.

This clonotype was seen a handful of times. V and J are TRBV6-1 and TRBJ2-1, with 14 bases that match TRBD2. V shed 5 bases and J 0 bases; nucleotides not matched to a gene: 3. The CDR3 spans 17 residues. Per the germline V gene, CDR1 is MNHNS and CDR2 is SASEGT. In DNA form, the CDR3 reads TGTGCCAGCAGTCGACTAGCGGGGGGGAGCTCCTACAATGAGCAGTTCTTC. It is translated as CASSRLAGGSSYNEQFF.

CDR3: CSAREMLATSYNEQFF. As DNA, the CDR3 is TGCAGTGCTAGAGAGATGCTAGCGACATCCTACAATGAGCAGTTCTTC. J is TRBJ2-1 and V is TRBV20-1; D might be TRBD2 (6 bases). The CDR3 is 16 residues long. With 0 bases removed from V and 1 base from J, the gap between germline ends came to 13 bases. CDR1 DFQATT and CDR2 SNEGSKA come from the germline V gene (reference sequence).

The chain couples TRBV5-1 to TRBJ2-4, with 13 bases fitting TRBD2. This CDR3 has 16 residues. The germline V gene has CDR1 SGHRS and CDR2 YFSETQ. The V and J ends lost 4 bases and 7 bases, in that order; junction bases with no gene match: 8. CDR3 region: CASSLRTSGSGNIQYF. In DNA, the CDR3 is TGCGCCAGCAGCCTAAGGACTAGCGGGAGTGGGAACATTCAGTACTTC.

A note on this clonotype: A much larger clone lies one base from this, so it may be a read error. V is TRBV13 and J is TRBJ2-1; 7 bases map to TRBD2. The assigned J gene may be wrong: the sequence end matches TRBJ2-7 better. The CDR3 runs 14 residues. Germline-derived CDR1 and CDR2 are PRHDT and FYEKMQ (reference sequence). The CDR3 DNA reads TGTGCCAGCAGCCCGGGACTAATCGACAATGAGCAGTACTTC. Residues: CASSPGLIDNEQYF.

This clonotype showed up just a few times. The V call is TRBV18, the J call TRBJ2-7; 7 bases match TRBD1. The CDR3 contains 14 residues. The V gene end was trimmed by 6 bases and the J gene end by 5 bases; junction bases not matched to a gene: 10. Germline V lookup: CDR1 KGHSH, CDR2 LQKENI. CDR3 residues: CASSLSTGQHEQYF. DNA for the CDR3: TGTGCCAGCTCGCTCTCGACAGGGCAACACGAGCAGTACTTC.

The chain links TRBV6-2 or TRBV6-3 to TRBJ1-1; D is ambiguous. V dropped 6 bases and J dropped 4 bases, with 12 bases sitting between them. This CDR3 has 13 residues. Germline V gene lookup returns CDR1 MNHEY and CDR2 SVGEGT. The CDR3 DNA is TGTGCCAGCAGAGGGCCAGCGGCCACTGAAGCTTTCTTT. Protein sequence: CASRGPAATEAFF.

This chain joins TRBV14 and TRBJ1-4, with D perhaps TRBD1 (6 bases). This CDR3 comprises 18 residues. From germline, CDR1 is SGHDN and CDR2 FVKESK. Trimming cost V 3 bases and J 3 bases, with 20 bases left between them. CDR3 in amino acids: CASSHPSGADASNEKLFF. In DNA, the CDR3 is TGTGCCAGCAGCCATCCCTCAGGGGCCGACGCATCTAATGAAAAACTGTTTTTT.

V and J are TRBV4-3 and TRBJ2-1, with D perhaps assigned TRBD1 or TRBD2 (5 bases each). The V gene lost 1 base and the J gene lost 4 bases, with 17 bases spanning the gap. CDR1 and CDR2 from the germline V gene are LGHNA and YSLEER. The CDR3 sequence is 17 residues long. CDR3 sequence reads: CASSQGGSFDRYNEQFF. As DNA, the CDR3 is TGCGCCAGCAGCCAAGGGGGGTCATTCGACCGATACAATGAGCAGTTCTTC.

The chain combines TRBV9 with TRBJ1-6; 7 positions match TRBD1. The CDR3 totals 15 residues. CDR1 is SGDLS and CDR2 is YYNGEE in the germline V gene. J was trimmed by 5 bases and V by 4 bases; bases with no gene match: 6. The CDR3 coding sequence is TGTGCCAGCAGCCGCCAGGGGGGAGATAATTCACCCCTCCACTTT. Protein: CASSRQGGDNSPLHF.

The sample holds a few counts of this clonotype. The chain recombines TRBV9 with TRBJ2-1, with 12 bases fitting TRBD2. CDR3 length: 15 amino acids. Germline V gene sequence: CDR1 SGDLS, CDR2 YYNGEE. The V segment lost 4 bases and the J segment 4 bases; nucleotides outside the gene matches: 3. The CDR3 loop reads CASSFTSGRYNEQFF. The CDR3 DNA reads TGTGCCAGCAGCTTTACTAGCGGGAGGTACAATGAGCAGTTCTTC.

There are a few counts of this clonotype. This rearrangement joins TRBV6-2 or TRBV6-3 to TRBJ2-1; 13 bases align to TRBD2. Germline V CDR1 and CDR2: MNHEY, SVGEGT. Trimming took 8 bases from V and 8 from J; bases not matched to a gene: 12. The CDR3 has 16 amino acids. As DNA, the CDR3 is TGTGCCAGCGCGGGACTAGCGGGACCTACTGGGCATGAGCAGTTCTTC. Translation: CASAGLAGPTGHEQFF.

The chain couples TRBV5-5 to TRBJ1-2; D possibly corresponds to TRBD1 (6 bases). CDR1 and CDR2 from the germline V gene are SGHKS and YYEKEE (reference sequence). V lost 5 bases and J 1 base, leaving 18 bases between the germline ends. CDR3 length: 16 amino acids. CDR3 DNA: TGTGCCAGCAGTTTAGGACAGCTCCACCTTAACTATGGCTACACCTTC. It translates to CASSLGQLHLNYGYTF.

The rearrangement links TRBV4-1 to TRBJ2-1; D possibly matches TRBD1 or TRBD2 (5 bases each). Trimming took off 3 bases at V and 6 bases at J, with 9 bases between the two ends. This CDR3 has 13 amino acids. Germline V gene lookup returns CDR1 MGHRA and CDR2 YSYEKL. The CDR3 sequence is CASSHTGLNEQFF. Here the CDR3 DNA reads TGCGCCAGCAGCCACACGGGGCTCAATGAGCAGTTCTTC.

The chain joins TRBV20-1 to TRBJ2-3, with TRBD2 matching 11 bases. Trimming at V came to 3 bases and at J to 4 bases, leaving 9 bases not matched to a gene. Germline values: CDR1 DFQATT, CDR2 SNEGSKA (reference sequence). This CDR3 is 16 amino acids long. In DNA, the CDR3 is TGCAGTGCTAGCAGGCTAGCGGGGGGATCAGCAGATACGCAGTATTTT. Protein: CSASRLAGGSADTQYF.

This clonotype was recorded a few times. The DNA for the CDR3 is TGTGCCAGCAGGCTAGCGGGCACTAGCACAGATACGCAGTATTTT. The encoded protein is CASRLAGTSTDTQYF. This rearrangement joins TRBV3-1 to TRBJ2-3; 8 bases fit TRBD2. This CDR3 is 15 amino acids long. The V and J ends lost 6 bases and 0 bases, in that order; junction bases with no gene match: 5. Germline values: CDR1 LGHDT, CDR2 YNNKEL (reference sequence).

CDR3: CASSPRTSGREYF. The CDR3 nucleotides read TGTGCCAGCAGCCCCCGGACTAGCGGGCGGGAGTATTTT. The chain couples TRBV12-3 or TRBV12-4 to TRBJ2-3; 11 bases are shared with TRBD2. J lost 13 bases, V lost 6 bases, and 9 bases had no gene match. The length of the CDR3 is 13 residues.

The J gene is TRBJ2-5, the V gene TRBV28; maybe TRBD1 (6 bases). Germline-derived CDR1 and CDR2 are MDHEN and SYDVKM. The V end lost 6 bases, the J end lost 2 bases, and 16 bases lay between the germline ends. This CDR3 is 15 amino acids long. The CDR3 DNA reads TGTGCCAGCAGCCTTGGACAGCAGCCGCAAGAGACCCAGTACTTC. Translated: CASSLGQQPQETQYF.